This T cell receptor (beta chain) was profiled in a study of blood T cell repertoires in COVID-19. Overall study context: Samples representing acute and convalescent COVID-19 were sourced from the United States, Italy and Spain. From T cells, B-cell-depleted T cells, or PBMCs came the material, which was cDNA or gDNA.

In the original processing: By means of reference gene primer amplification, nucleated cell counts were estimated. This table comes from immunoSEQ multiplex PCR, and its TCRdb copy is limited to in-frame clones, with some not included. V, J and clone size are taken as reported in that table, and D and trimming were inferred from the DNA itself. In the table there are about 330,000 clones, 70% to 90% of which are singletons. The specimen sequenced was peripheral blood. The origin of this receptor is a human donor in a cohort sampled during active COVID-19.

The CDR3 spells CASSLGTGDIYEQYF. The CDR3 nucleotides read TGTGCCAGCAGCTTAGGGACAGGGGATATTTACGAGCAGTACTTC. The rearrangement links TRBV5-6 to TRBJ2-7; 10 bases align to TRBD1. The J segment lost 4 bases and the V segment lost 2 bases, leaving 6 bases of the junction unmatched. The CDR3 has 15 residues. Germline CDR1 and CDR2: SGHDT and YYEEEE. The variable domain in full, completed from reference TRBV5-6 and TRBJ2-7, reads DAGVTQSPTHLIKTRGQQVTLRCSPKSGHDTVSWYQQALGQGPQFIFQYYEEEERQRGNFPDRFSGHQFPNYSSELNVNALLLGDSALYLCASSLGTGDIYEQYFGPGTRLTVT.